This T cell receptor (beta chain) was recovered during a study of blood T cell repertoires in COVID-19 (dated by TCRdb to the early 2020s). Regarding the complete study: Collaborator samples came from the United States, Italy and Spain and covered acute and convalescent phases of COVID-19. Samples came from the ongoing ImmuneRACE study (first 160 participants) plus 1,254 subjects from 6 global collaborators. The repertoires were released in a freely available public database meant as a resource for research on the immune response to SARS-CoV-2. The dataset comprised deeply sampled blood TCRbeta repertoires from subjects exposed to, actively infected with, or recovered from COVID-19. The prospective study material was composed of cDNA or gDNA derived from T cells, B-cell-depleted T cells, or PBMCs. Where available, HLA class I and class II types were obtained from metadata supplied by the sample provider rather than from assay-based typing. Nearly every sample came with metadata listing a de-identified subject ID, COVID-19 status, age in years and sex.

On this clone itself: Its antigen remains unidentified. There are no base qualities to consult, and no much larger clone falls within one base.

On the study overall, not on this receptor specifically: The amount of clinical and demographic metadata varied by source and participant and was provided uncurated.

Participants in the prospective study were aged roughly 18 to 95 years, lived in under 30 United States geographic areas, and enrolled through a virtual design. In the prospective study, cohorts were assigned on the basis of participant-reported clinical history obtained from a screening survey and a study questionnaire. Exposed participants had been in contact, within 2 weeks of entering the study, with a person who had a PCR-confirmed or clinician-diagnosed case of COVID-19. Mobile phlebotomists in the prospective study collected whole blood, serum and a nasopharyngeal or oropharyngeal swab from every participant. Prospective study participants could optionally give additional blood draws and questionnaires over an approximately two-month period. Prospective study blood samples were shipped either frozen or at room temperature before DNA extraction. TCRbeta CDR3 regions were amplified from genomic DNA using the immunoSEQ Assay, a bias-controlled multiplex PCR. The original pipeline was this. The number of nucleated cells in each sample was estimated from the amplification of reference gene primers within the assay. To quantify the absolute abundance of each unique TCRbeta CDR3 rearrangement, sequence reads were collapsed and filtered. For each sample, productive Simpson clonality was calculated as the square root of Simpson's diversity index over productive rearrangements. TCRdb obtained this table from immuneACCESS and retained in-frame rearrangements with V and J assigned. These tables miss some clones; where compared with another copy, unresolved V genes account for less than half of the shortfall, and the remainder is unexplained. That table furnishes V, J and clone size, whereas the DNA furnished D and trimming. For this sample the table gives roughly 240,000 clones, of which 83% were detected only once. The ten largest clonotypes hold about 3.9% of the sample.

V and J are truncated by 3 bases and 5 bases respectively, leaving an intervening sequence of 11 bases. The germline V gene supplies CDR1 LGHNA and CDR2 YSLEER. The CDR3 holds 13 amino acids from the cysteine to the phenylalanine. Just the 39-base CDR3 DNA is kept, in frame starting at base 1. This sequence uses TRBV4-3 and TRBJ2-7; possibly the D gene is TRBD1, per 6 matching bases. This receptor was identified in a middle-aged woman who had been exposed to COVID-19. The sequencing input was PBMCs or T cells enriched from blood (not recorded which). The CDR3 protein sequence reads: CASSQGAGHEQYF. The base sequence is TGCGCCAGCAGCCAGGGGGCGGGCCACGAGCAGTACTTC.